These T cell receptor beta chains were read from a single sample in a study of vaccination and CD4 T cells after COVID-19. TCRdb processed the PCR reads anew with MiXCR; each CDR3 protein has one entry. The sample shows 12,000 or so distinct CDR3 sequences, approximately 57% of them seen only once. Their antigen targets remain unknown. Material: CD4+ T cells from blood, cultured in vitro. These receptors were obtained from a human donor who had recovered from COVID-19. The CDR3 runs from the conserved cysteine through the conserved F or W. The D gene is left open where the match is weak. Where a row states a size, it is once, few, many or the class of an expanded clone; other rows omit it.

clone_size j_call d_call v_call cdr3_length cdr3_nt cdr3_aa
- TRBJ2-7 - TRBV20-1 13 TGCAGTGCTAGAAATGGGTCGTGGTCCGAGCAGTACTTC CSARNGSWSEQYF
- TRBJ2-1 TRBD1 TRBV25-1 13 TGTGCCATCGGACAGGGGAAAGGTGGGGAGCAGTTCTTC CAIGQGKGGEQFF
- TRBJ2-7 - TRBV19 13 TGTGCCAGTAGTAAGGGCGGGACCTACGAGCAGTACTTC CASSKGGTYEQYF
- TRBJ1-5 TRBD1 TRBV12-3/TRBV12-4 15 TGTGCCAGCAGGGGACAGGGTTATAGCAATCAACCCCAGCATTTT CASRGQGYSNQPQHF
- TRBJ2-2 - TRBV24-1 14 TGTGCCACCGAGGAGAAGTCGAACACCGGGGAGCTGTTTTTT CATEEKSNTGELFF
- TRBJ2-3 - TRBV7-3 13 TGTGCCAGCAGTTACGGGGCGCTGGATACGCAGTATTTT CASSYGALDTQYF
few TRBJ2-5 - TRBV6-1 14 TGTGCCAGCATCCCACAGACCCTCTCTGGGACCCAGTACTTC CASIPQTLSGTQYF
- TRBJ2-1 - TRBV11-1 15 TGTGCCAGCAGCGGACGGGGTTTGGGGTACAATGAGCAGTTCTTC CASSGRGLGYNEQFF
- TRBJ2-6 - TRBV5-5 16 TGTGCCAGCAGCGGGGACACGTACTCTGGGGCCAACGTCCTGACTTTC CASSGDTYSGANVLTF
- TRBJ1-1 - TRBV5-6 14 TGTGCCAGCAGCTTGCGAGGGTTCGGCACTGAAGCTTTCTTT CASSLRGFGTEAFF
- TRBJ2-5 - TRBV7-9 14 TGTGCCAGCAGCTTAGTGCCCTTCCAAGAGACCCAGTACTTC CASSLVPFQETQYF
few TRBJ2-4 TRBD1 TRBV20-1 16 TGCAGTGCTAGAATTGGCAGGGGGCGCATTAGAAACATTCAGTACTTC CSARIGRGRIRNIQYF
- TRBJ1-5 - TRBV7-2 14 TGTGCCAGCAGCTACAGGGAAGGGGATCAGCCCCAGCATTTT CASSYREGDQPQHF
large TRBJ1-6 TRBD1 TRBV19 18 TGTGCCAGTAAGGGCCAGGGGGCCGCTATTCGGAATAATTCACCCCTCCACTTT CASKGQGAAIRNNSPLHF
- TRBJ2-2 - TRBV7-2 12 TGTGCCAGCAGCTTTGACACCGGGGAGCTGTTTTTT CASSFDTGELFF
- TRBJ1-1 - TRBV18 15 TGTGCCAGCTCACCACCGAATGGGGTTAACACTGAAGCTTTCTTT CASSPPNGVNTEAFF
once TRBJ2-6 TRBD1 TRBV19 15 TGTGCCAGTAGCCCGACAGGGTATGGGGCCAACGTCCTGACTTTC CASSPTGYGANVLTF
few TRBJ1-2 - TRBV6-5 15 TGTGCCAGCAGTTACTCGACGGTCGGTAACTATGGCTACACCTTC CASSYSTVGNYGYTF
- TRBJ2-7 - TRBV7-9 15 TGTGCCAGCAGCCTCACGGAACGGGCCTCCTACGAGCAGTACTTC CASSLTERASYEQYF
- TRBJ1-1 - TRBV18 14 TGTGCCAGCTCACCACAGGGCCAGCGCACTGAAGCTTTCTTT CASSPQGQRTEAFF
- TRBJ1-5 - TRBV15 15 TGTGCCACCAGCAGAGGCAACAGCCGCAATCAGCCCCAGCATTTT CATSRGNSRNQPQHF
- TRBJ2-7 TRBD2 TRBV5-4 18 TGTGCCAGCAGACGTTGGGGGGGGGTTTCGGGAACTTCCTACGAGCAGTACTTC CASRRWGGVSGTSYEQYF
- TRBJ2-3 - TRBV5-4 19 TGTGCCAGCAGCTTGGGGGTTGTGGGAGCAGCCTCGGTTACAGATACGCAGTATTTT CASSLGVVGAASVTDTQYF
- TRBJ2-1 - TRBV7-8 13 TGTGCCAGCAGCTTAGCGAATTACAATGAGCAGTTCTTC CASSLANYNEQFF
- TRBJ2-2 TRBD1 TRBV6-1 14 TGTGCCAGCAGTGCACAGGGGGCGGCCGGGGAGCTGTTTTTT CASSAQGAAGELFF
- TRBJ2-3 - TRBV5-1 14 TGCGCCAGCAGCTCGGACCCACACACAGATACGCAGTATTTT CASSSDPHTDTQYF
- TRBJ2-2 - TRBV4-2 16 TGTGCCAGCAGGACGTACGGGTCGGCTAACACCGGGGAGCTGTTTTTT CASRTYGSANTGELFF
- TRBJ2-4 TRBD2 TRBV5-8 18 TGTGCCAGCAGCTTCCTTAGCGGGAGGGCCCTAGCCAAAAACATTCAGTACTTC CASSFLSGRALAKNIQYF
- TRBJ2-3 TRBD2 TRBV23-1 19 TGCGCCAGCAGTCAATCGTTCGGCGGGGGGGCGCGGGGCACAGATACGCAGTATTTT CASSQSFGGGARGTDTQYF
few TRBJ2-7 - TRBV11-2 14 TGTGCCAGCAGCTTATGGGACCCCTCCTACGAGCAGTACTTC CASSLWDPSYEQYF
- TRBJ2-4 TRBD2 TRBV29-1 14 TGCAGCGTTGTTGCTAGCGGGGCCAAAAACATTCAGTACTTC CSVVASGAKNIQYF